These 12 T cell receptor beta chains were sequenced from one sample in a study of blood T cell repertoires in COVID-19. Using immunoSEQ multiplex PCR, the repertoire was profiled, and TCRdb retains in-frame clones only, with some absent. The sample has under 150,000 clones; 65% to 80% are singletons. Sequencing was done on a sample of peripheral blood. The source is a man in his fifties or sixties with acute or convalescent COVID-19.

V and J are TRBV3-1 (or the pseudogene TRBV3-2) and TRBJ2-3; TRBD2 agrees at 12 bases. This CDR3 has 15 residues. V lost 8 bases, J lost 4 bases, and 7 bases stayed unmatched. From germline, CDR1 is LGHDT and CDR2 YNNKEL (reference sequence). The DNA of the CDR3 is TGTGCCAGCCAATCGGGACTAGCGGGCGCAGATACGCAGTATTTT. Protein sequence: CASQSGLAGADTQYF.

The V call is TRBV7-9, the J call TRBJ1-1; no reliable D call. Trimming pared 3 bases from V and 4 bases from J, leaving 12 bases between. The CDR3 runs 14 residues. In germline, CDR1 is SEHNR, CDR2 FQNEAQ (reference sequence). The CDR3 reads CASSLSTVLTEAFF. The DNA of the CDR3 is TGTGCCAGCAGCTTGTCCACAGTTCTCACTGAAGCTTTCTTT.

J is TRBJ2-5 and V is TRBV3-1 (or the pseudogene TRBV3-2); D might be TRBD2 (6 bases). Trimming cost V 2 bases and J 1 base, with 8 bases left between them. The CDR3 is 14 residues long. Germline assignment: CDR1 LGHDT and CDR2 YNNKEL (reference sequence). This CDR3 is CASSQISGQETQYF. The CDR3 DNA follows: TGTGCCAGCAGCCAAATTAGCGGCCAAGAGACCCAGTACTTC.

The V call is TRBV29-1, the J call TRBJ2-3, with 8 bases aligning to TRBD2. After removal of 4 bases from V and 8 bases from J, the junction contained 17 bases not matched to a gene. Per the germline V gene, CDR1 is SQVTM and CDR2 is ANQGSEA. CDR3 size: 16 residues. CDR3 nucleotides: TGCAGCGTTGCCCCTTACTACGGCGTCGGGGGGGGTACGCAGTATTTT. It yields the protein CSVAPYYGVGGGTQYF.

The chain carries TRBV28 and TRBJ1-2; 9 bases are a match to TRBD1. The V gene's germline CDR1 is MDHEN and CDR2 SYDVKM. V was pared by 6 bases and J by 7 bases, with 9 bases of the junction left unmatched. The CDR3 is 14 amino acids. This chain's CDR3 is CASRTPGTGLGYTF. The CDR3 DNA is TGTGCCAGCAGAACTCCCGGGACAGGGCTTGGCTACACCTTC.

The genes are TRBV28 and TRBJ1-2; no reliable D call. The CDR3 consists of 14 residues. Per the germline V gene, CDR1 is MDHEN and CDR2 is SYDVKM. With 6 bases removed from V and 8 bases from J, the gap between germline ends came to 19 bases. CDR3 sequence reads: CASRRGIGPEGYTF. The CDR3 DNA reads as TGTGCCAGCAGAAGAGGGATCGGCCCTGAGGGCTACACCTTC.

J is TRBJ1-2 and V is TRBV6-5; 12 nucleotides align to TRBD1. Germline loops: CDR1 MNHEY, CDR2 SVGAGI. The trim removed 2 bases at V and 3 bases at J, leaving 4 bases unmatched. CDR3 length: 16 amino acids. The DNA for the CDR3 is TGTGCCAGCAGTTACAGGGGGACAGGGGGCTACTATGGCTACACCTTC. It is translated as CASSYRGTGGYYGYTF.

The J gene is TRBJ2-2, the V gene TRBV10-3; 10 bases map to TRBD1. This CDR3 contains 14 residues. V gave up 6 bases and J gave up 3 bases; unmatched junction bases: 1. Germline CDR1 is ENHRY and CDR2 is SYGVKD. DNA for the CDR3: TGTGCCATCAGGGGGACAGGGGACACCGGGGAGCTGTTTTTT. Its translation: CAIRGTGDTGELFF.

This chain uses TRBV6-5 with TRBJ2-2; the D is unclear. Germline V CDR1 and CDR2: MNHEY, SVGAGI. V was cut by 7 bases and J by 0 bases, with 9 bases left in between. CDR3 size: 14 residues. The chain's CDR3 is CASTSETNTGELFF. The CDR3, as DNA: TGTGCCAGCACCAGCGAAACGAACACCGGGGAGCTGTTTTTT.

V usage is TRBV10-1 and J usage is TRBJ2-3; 7 bases align to TRBD2. The length of the CDR3 is 13 residues. J was trimmed by 3 bases and V by 7 bases; bases with no gene match: 4. The germline gives CDR1 WNHNN, CDR2 SYGVQD (reference sequence). CDR3 in DNA: TGCGCCAGCAAGGCGGGAGCGACAGATACGCAGTATTTT. This gives the protein CASKAGATDTQYF.

The chain employs TRBV13 and TRBJ2-3; 9 bases map to TRBD2. CDR1 is PRHDT and CDR2 is FYEKMQ in the germline V gene (reference sequence). V trimming: 0 bases; J trimming: 2 bases; junction bases outside the gene matches: 6. The CDR3 covers 17 residues. Here the CDR3 DNA reads TGTGCCAGCAGCTTAGGCCAACTAGCGGGTTTCACAGATACGCAGTATTTT. It encodes CASSLGQLAGFTDTQYF.

CDR3 coding DNA: TGTGCCAGCACGCTCCTAGCGCGCACAGATACGCAGTATTTT. It encodes CASTLLARTDTQYF. The chain employs TRBV28 and TRBJ2-3; perhaps TRBD2 as D (6 bases). This CDR3 region has 14 residues. With 7 bases removed from V and 1 base from J, the gap between germline ends came to 12 bases. CDR1 is MDHEN and CDR2 is SYDVKM in the germline V gene.